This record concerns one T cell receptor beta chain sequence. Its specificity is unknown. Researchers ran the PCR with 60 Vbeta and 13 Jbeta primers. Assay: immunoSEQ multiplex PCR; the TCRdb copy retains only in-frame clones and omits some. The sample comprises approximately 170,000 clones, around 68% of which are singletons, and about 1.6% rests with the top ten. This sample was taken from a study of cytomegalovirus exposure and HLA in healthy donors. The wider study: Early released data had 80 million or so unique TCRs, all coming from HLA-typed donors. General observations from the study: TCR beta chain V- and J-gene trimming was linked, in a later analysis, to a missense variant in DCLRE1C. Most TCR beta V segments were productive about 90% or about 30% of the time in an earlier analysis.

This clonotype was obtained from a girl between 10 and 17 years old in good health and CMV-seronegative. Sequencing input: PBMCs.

CDR3 sequence reads: CASSGSGESYNEQFF. As DNA, the CDR3 is TGCGCCAGCAGCGGCAGCGGGGAATCCTACAATGAGCAGTTCTTC. The chain carries TRBV5-1 and TRBJ2-1; 7 nucleotides agree with TRBD2. CDR1 is SGHRS, CDR2 YFSETQ, per germline. The CDR3 length is 15 residues. V dropped 4 bases and J dropped 1; count of bases not matched to a gene: 5.